Reported below is one TCR beta chain. Antigen specificity is unknown. The Oncomine TCR Beta short-read assay sequenced DNA from cultured CD4+ T cells. A single record per CDR3 protein comes from TCRdb applying MiXCR to the PCR reads. The sample holds over 14,000 distinct CDR3 sequences, approximately 52% seen once. The sample comes from a study of vaccination and CD4 T cells after COVID-19. Study information: Post-COVID draws followed diagnosis by a median approximately 100 days (range 35 to 161). The cells in question were stimulated using overlapping spike peptides derived from SARS-CoV-2, HCoV-NL63, HCoV-OC43 and HCoV-229E.

Study observations and caveats: Within the convalescent patients, a median roughly 87% of the SARS-CoV-2-reactive clones were ones that appeared only post-vaccination.

Noted treatment: approximately 9-day PBMC culture with coronavirus spike peptide pools or control peptides (ViraFEST assay). Peptide pool stimulation in ViraFEST expanded antigen-specific T cells, whose TCRs were then sequenced. This CDR3 has 13 residues. Trimming shortened V by 7 bases and J by 2 bases, and 11 bases separated the two germline ends. Germline CDR1 reads DFQATT; CDR2 reads SNEGSKA (reference sequence). The genes are TRBV20-1 and TRBJ2-2; perhaps TRBD1 as D (6 bases). Sequencing input: CD4+ T cells from blood, cultured in vitro. This TCR was recovered from a human donor who had recovered from COVID-19. The CDR3 nucleotides are TGCAGTGGTCTACAGGGTAACACCGGGGAGCTGTTTTTT. The encoded protein is CSGLQGNTGELFF.